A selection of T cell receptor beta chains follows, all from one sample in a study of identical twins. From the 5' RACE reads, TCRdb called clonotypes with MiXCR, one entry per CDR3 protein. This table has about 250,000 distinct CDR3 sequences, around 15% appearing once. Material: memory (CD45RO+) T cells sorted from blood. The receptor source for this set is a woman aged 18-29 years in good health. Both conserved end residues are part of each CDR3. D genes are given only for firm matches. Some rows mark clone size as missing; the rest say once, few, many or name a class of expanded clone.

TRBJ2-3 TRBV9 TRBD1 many CASSATGGRADTQYF TGTGCCAGCAGCGCGACAGGGGGTCGGGCAGATACGCAGTATTTT
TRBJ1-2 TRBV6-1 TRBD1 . CASTPFGGQVYTF TGTGCCAGCACTCCCTTTGGGGGACAGGTCTACACCTTC
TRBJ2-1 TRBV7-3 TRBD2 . CASSPTLAGGYNEQFF TGTGCCAGCAGCCCAACACTAGCGGGGGGCTACAATGAGCAGTTCTTC
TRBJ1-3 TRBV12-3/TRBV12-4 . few CAYRSGNSGNTIYF TGTGCCTATAGATCAGGGAACTCTGGAAACACCATATATTTT
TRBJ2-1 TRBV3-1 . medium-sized CASSQDRGEQFF TGTGCCAGCAGCCAAGATCGCGGTGAGCAGTTCTTC
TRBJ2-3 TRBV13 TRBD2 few CASSLVPGLALSTDTQYF TGTGCCAGCAGCTTAGTTCCCGGACTAGCTTTGAGCACAGATACGCAGTATTTT
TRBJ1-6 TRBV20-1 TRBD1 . CSAREGRTGNSPLHF TGCAGTGCTAGAGAGGGACGGACAGGAAATTCACCCCTCCACTTT
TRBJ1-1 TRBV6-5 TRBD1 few CASSYRRTGPHTEAFF TGTGCCAGCAGTTACCGCCGGACAGGGCCACACACTGAAGCTTTCTTT
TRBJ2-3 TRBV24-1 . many CATSASTDTQYF TGTGCCACCAGTGCCAGCACAGATACGCAGTATTTT
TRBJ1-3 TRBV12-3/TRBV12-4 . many CASRNTAGRGIIGNTIYF TGTGCCAGCAGAAATACCGCCGGGAGGGGGATAATTGGAAACACCATATATTTT
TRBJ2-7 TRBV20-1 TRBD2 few CSARDRASSGRGYEQYF TGCAGTGCTAGAGATCGCGCATCTAGCGGGAGGGGATACGAGCAGTACTTC
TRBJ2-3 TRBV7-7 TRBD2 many CASSPAGSSTDTQYF TGTGCTAGCAGCCCAGCGGGGTCTAGCACAGATACGCAGTATTTT
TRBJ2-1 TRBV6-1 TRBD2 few CASSGLAGAYTYNEQFF TGTGCCAGCAGTGGACTAGCGGGGGCGTACACCTACAATGAGCAGTTCTTC
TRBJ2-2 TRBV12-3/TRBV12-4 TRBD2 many CASSQKTSGNTGELFF TGTGCCAGCAGTCAGAAGACTAGCGGGAACACCGGGGAGCTGTTTTTT
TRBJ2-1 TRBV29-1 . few CSVEWQGNNEQFF TGCAGCGTTGAATGGCAGGGAAACAATGAGCAGTTCTTC
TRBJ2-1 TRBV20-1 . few CSARPTRPSNEQFF TGCAGTGCTAGACCGACTAGGCCTTCCAATGAGCAGTTCTTC
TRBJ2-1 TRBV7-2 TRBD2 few CASSLGGGWRSEQFF TGTGCCAGCAGCTTGGGCGGGGGGTGGCGAAGTGAGCAGTTCTTC
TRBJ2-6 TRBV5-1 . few CASSLKQGSDTVPGSSGANVLTF TGCGCCAGCAGCCTTAAACAGGGTAGCGATACTGTTCCGGGGTCTTCTGGGGCCAACGTCCTGACTTTC
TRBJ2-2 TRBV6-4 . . CASSDSAGELFF TGTGCCAGCAGTGACTCTGCCGGGGAGCTGTTTTTT
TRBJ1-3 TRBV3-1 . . CASRLNGNTIYF TGTGCCAGCCGCTTGAACGGAAACACCATATATTTT
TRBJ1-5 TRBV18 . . CASSPRASRGNQPQHF TGTGCCAGCTCACCTAGGGCCAGTCGGGGCAATCAGCCCCAGCATTTT
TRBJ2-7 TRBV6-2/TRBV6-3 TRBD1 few CASSYLGQGVYEQYF TGTGCCAGCAGTTACTTGGGACAGGGTGTCTACGAGCAGTACTTC
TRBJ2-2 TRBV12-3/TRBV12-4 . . CASSSKKTGELFF TGTGCCAGCAGTTCGAAGAAGACCGGGGAGCTGTTTTTT
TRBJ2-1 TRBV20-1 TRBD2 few CSAQGLAGVHSYNEQFF TGCAGTGCTCAGGGACTAGCGGGGGTTCACTCCTACAATGAGCAGTTCTTC
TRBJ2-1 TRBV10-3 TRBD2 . CAIGGGNEQFF TGTGCCATCGGGGGGGGGAATGAGCAGTTCTTC
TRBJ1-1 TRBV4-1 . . CASSRGGLVLNTEAFF TGCGCCAGCAGCCGAGGGGGGTTGGTTTTGAACACTGAAGCTTTCTTT
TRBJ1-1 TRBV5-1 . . CASSLQQGGVTEAFF TGCGCCAGCAGCTTACAACAGGGTGGTGTCACTGAAGCTTTCTTT
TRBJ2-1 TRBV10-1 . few CASSETYNEQFF TGCGCCAGCAGTGAGACCTACAATGAGCAGTTCTTC
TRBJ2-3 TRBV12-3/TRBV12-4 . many CASSLGMADTQYF TGTGCCAGCAGTTTAGGCATGGCAGATACGCAGTATTTT
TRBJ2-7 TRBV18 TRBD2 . CASSPKTPAGDSYEQYF TGTGCCAGCTCACCAAAAACCCCAGCGGGGGATTCCTACGAGCAGTACTTC
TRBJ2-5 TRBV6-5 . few CASSYGQGGRETQYF TGTGCCAGCAGTTACGGACAGGGAGGGCGCGAGACCCAGTACTTC
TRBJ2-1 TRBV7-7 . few CASSLGGRYNEQFF TGTGCTAGCAGCTTAGGGGGGAGATACAATGAGCAGTTCTTC
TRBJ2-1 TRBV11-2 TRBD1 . CASSLRQGARWGEQFF TGTGCCAGCAGCCTCCGACAGGGGGCAAGGTGGGGTGAGCAGTTCTTC
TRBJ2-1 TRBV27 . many CASRGGGRNEQFF TGTGCCAGCAGGGGCGGGGGCAGGAATGAGCAGTTCTTC
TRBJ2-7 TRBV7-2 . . CASSSSWDRTSKQYF TGTGCCAGCAGTTCCTCCTGGGACCGGACTTCGAAGCAGTACTTC
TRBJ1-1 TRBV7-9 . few CASRGPGHVRMNTEAFF TGTGCCAGCAGGGGACCGGGACACGTAAGGATGAACACTGAAGCTTTCTTT
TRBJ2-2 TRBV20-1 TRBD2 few CSASHLADRTGELFF TGCAGTGCTAGTCACCTAGCGGATCGAACCGGGGAGCTGTTTTTT
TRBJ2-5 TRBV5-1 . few CASSLYPLRQNQETQYF TGCGCCAGCAGCTTGTACCCCCTACGGCAGAACCAAGAGACCCAGTACTTC
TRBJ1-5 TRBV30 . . CAWSGAGSTAQHF TGTGCCTGGAGTGGAGCAGGATCAACGGCCCAGCATTTT
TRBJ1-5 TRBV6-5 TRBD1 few CASSYPGTGNNQPQHF TGTGCCAGCAGTTACCCCGGGACAGGGAACAATCAGCCCCAGCATTTT
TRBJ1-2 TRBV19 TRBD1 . CASGTGGDYGYTF TGTGCCAGCGGGACAGGGGGCGACTATGGCTACACCTTC
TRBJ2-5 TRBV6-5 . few CASSFRGQTQYF TGTGCCAGCAGTTTCCGGGGACAGACCCAGTACTTC
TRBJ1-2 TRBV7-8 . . CASSPGQHSYGYTF TGTGCCAGCAGCCCAGGACAGCACTCCTATGGCTACACCTTC
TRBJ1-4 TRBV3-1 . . CASSQELEGLPNEKLFF TGTGCCAGCAGCCAAGAACTTGAAGGACTCCCCAATGAAAAACTGTTTTTT
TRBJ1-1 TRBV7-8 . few CASSQADLRLTEAFF TGTGCCAGCAGCCAGGCCGACCTACGTCTCACTGAAGCTTTCTTT
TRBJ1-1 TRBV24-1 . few CATSDQPFGAFF TGTGCCACCAGTGACCAACCATTTGGAGCTTTCTTT
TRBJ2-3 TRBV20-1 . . CSANRRGGDTQYF TGCAGTGCGAATCGCAGGGGGGGAGATACGCAGTATTTT
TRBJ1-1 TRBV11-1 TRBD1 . CASSTDRTEAFF TGTGCCAGCAGCACGGACAGGACTGAAGCTTTCTTT
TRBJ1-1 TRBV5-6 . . CASSFRTALNTEAFF TGTGCCAGCAGCTTCCGGACAGCCTTGAACACTGAAGCTTTCTTT
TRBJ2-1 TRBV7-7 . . CASSLTRAGEQFF TGTGCCAGCAGCTTAACCCGGGCTGGTGAGCAGTTCTTC
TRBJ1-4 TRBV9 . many CASSVWSGNEKLFF TGTGCCAGCAGCGTATGGAGTGGCAATGAAAAACTGTTTTTT